Listed below are T cell receptor beta chains from one sample, sequenced in a study of cytomegalovirus exposure and HLA in healthy donors. Sequencing was performed with immunoSEQ multiplex PCR; in TCRdb, only in-frame clones are kept and a portion is missing. The sample carries about 55,000 clones, about 84% recorded once. Sample: PBMCs. The source is a man younger than 45 in good health and CMV-seronegative. The CDR3 runs from the conserved cysteine through the conserved F or W. Each record gives: V gene, J gene, clone size, D gene, CDR3 protein, CDR3 DNA. A D gene is named only where the DNA matches it firmly. Clone sizes are given selectively: once, few, many, or a class where the clone is expanded.

v_call: TRBV18; j_call: TRBJ1-5; clone_size: -; d_call: -; cdr3_aa: CASSPGGDQPQHF; cdr3_nt: TGTGCCAGCTCACCGGGGGGAGATCAGCCCCAGCATTTT
v_call: TRBV5-1; j_call: TRBJ2-2; clone_size: -; d_call: TRBD2; cdr3_aa: CASTGTSGIGELFF; cdr3_nt: TGCGCCAGCACAGGGACTAGCGGGATCGGGGAGCTGTTTTTT
v_call: TRBV5-1; j_call: TRBJ2-1; clone_size: -; d_call: -; cdr3_aa: CASSLDTTYNEQFF; cdr3_nt: TGCGCCAGCAGCTTGGACACCACCTACAATGAGCAGTTCTTC
v_call: TRBV19; j_call: TRBJ2-7; clone_size: -; d_call: -; cdr3_aa: CASSIRRPAYEQYF; cdr3_nt: TGTGCCAGTAGTATAAGGCGGCCTGCCTACGAGCAGTACTTC
v_call: TRBV5-6; j_call: TRBJ2-3; clone_size: once; d_call: -; cdr3_aa: CASSSWAPNTDTQYF; cdr3_nt: TGTGCCAGCAGCTCTTGGGCCCCTAACACAGATACGCAGTATTTT
v_call: TRBV25-1; j_call: TRBJ1-2; clone_size: -; d_call: TRBD1; cdr3_aa: CASSGRDREVFNYGYTF; cdr3_nt: TGTGCCAGCAGTGGGCGGGACAGGGAGGTTTTTAATTATGGCTACACCTTC
v_call: TRBV7-2; j_call: TRBJ2-2; clone_size: -; d_call: TRBD1; cdr3_aa: CASRSWTGDTGELFF; cdr3_nt: TGTGCCAGCAGGTCCTGGACAGGGGACACCGGGGAGCTGTTTTTT
v_call: TRBV11-2; j_call: TRBJ2-1; clone_size: once; d_call: TRBD1; cdr3_aa: CASSSRQGSYNEQFF; cdr3_nt: TGTGCCAGCAGCTCCCGACAGGGATCCTACAATGAGCAGTTCTTC
v_call: TRBV7-8; j_call: TRBJ1-1; clone_size: -; d_call: -; cdr3_aa: CASSSPGHNTEAFF; cdr3_nt: TGTGCCAGCAGCTCCCCGGGACACAACACTGAAGCTTTCTTT
v_call: TRBV30; j_call: TRBJ2-7; clone_size: -; d_call: TRBD1; cdr3_aa: CALNSRTGLYEQYF; cdr3_nt: TGTGCCTTAAATTCGAGGACAGGGCTCTACGAGCAGTACTTC
v_call: TRBV7-2; j_call: TRBJ1-3; clone_size: -; d_call: TRBD1; cdr3_aa: CASSLAHPGQALGNTIYF; cdr3_nt: TGTGCCAGCAGCTTAGCTCATCCGGGACAGGCCTTAGGAAACACCATATATTTT
v_call: TRBV19; j_call: TRBJ2-7; clone_size: once; d_call: TRBD1; cdr3_aa: CASSAGDRAVYEQYF; cdr3_nt: TGTGCCAGTAGTGCTGGGGACAGGGCGGTATACGAGCAGTACTTC
v_call: TRBV18; j_call: TRBJ2-1; clone_size: few; d_call: TRBD1; cdr3_aa: CASSHNPPGGGEQFF; cdr3_nt: TGTGCCAGCTCCCACAACCCCCCAGGGGGCGGTGAGCAGTTCTTC
v_call: TRBV27; j_call: TRBJ1-1; clone_size: -; d_call: -; cdr3_aa: CASSLGGMNTEAFF; cdr3_nt: TGTGCCAGCAGTTTAGGCGGCATGAACACTGAAGCTTTCTTT
v_call: TRBV5-1; j_call: TRBJ2-2; clone_size: -; d_call: TRBD2; cdr3_aa: CASSAGLAANTGELFF; cdr3_nt: TGCGCCAGCAGCGCGGGACTAGCGGCGAACACCGGGGAGCTGTTTTTT
v_call: TRBV15; j_call: TRBJ1-5; clone_size: -; d_call: -; cdr3_aa: CATSPGQYSNQPQHF; cdr3_nt: TGTGCCACCAGCCCCGGACAGTATAGCAATCAGCCCCAGCATTTT
v_call: TRBV9; j_call: TRBJ2-3; clone_size: -; d_call: -; cdr3_aa: CASSEYYGDTQYF; cdr3_nt: TGTGCCAGCAGCGAGTACTACGGAGATACGCAGTATTTT
v_call: TRBV7-9; j_call: TRBJ1-2; clone_size: -; d_call: -; cdr3_aa: CASSLGGGPNYGYTF; cdr3_nt: TGTGCCAGCAGCTTAGGTGGAGGACCAAACTATGGCTACACCTTC
v_call: TRBV18; j_call: TRBJ2-1; clone_size: few; d_call: -; cdr3_aa: CASSLGHQNEQFF; cdr3_nt: TGTGCCAGCTCACTCGGACACCAAAATGAGCAGTTCTTC
v_call: TRBV19; j_call: TRBJ1-2; clone_size: -; d_call: TRBD1; cdr3_aa: CASSIPTGQNYGYTF; cdr3_nt: TGTGCCAGTAGTATACCGACGGGACAGAACTATGGCTACACCTTC
v_call: TRBV4-1; j_call: TRBJ1-5; clone_size: -; d_call: TRBD1; cdr3_aa: CASSQLQGGGQPQHF; cdr3_nt: TGCGCCAGCAGCCAACTGCAGGGGGGCGGTCAGCCCCAGCATTTT
v_call: TRBV27; j_call: TRBJ1-2; clone_size: -; d_call: -; cdr3_aa: CASSPDRQANYGYTF; cdr3_nt: TGTGCCAGCAGTCCCGACAGGCAAGCCAACTATGGCTACACCTTC
v_call: TRBV30; j_call: TRBJ1-2; clone_size: -; d_call: TRBD1; cdr3_aa: CAWSAWNRDRGHYGYTF; cdr3_nt: TGTGCCTGGAGTGCCTGGAACCGGGACAGGGGTCACTATGGCTACACCTTC
v_call: TRBV4-3; j_call: TRBJ2-1; clone_size: -; d_call: TRBD2; cdr3_aa: CASSQDFGGSPYNEQFF; cdr3_nt: TGCGCCAGCAGCCAAGATTTCGGCGGGAGCCCCTACAATGAGCAGTTCTTC